This T cell receptor (beta chain) was sequenced in a study of cytomegalovirus exposure and HLA in healthy donors. The CDR3 is 15 amino acids. Germline assignment: CDR1 MNHEY and CDR2 SMNVEV (reference sequence). The trim removed 6 bases at V and 5 bases at J, leaving 10 bases unmatched. Overall study results and limits: The authors enumerated over 150 TCR beta chains as linked to cytomegalovirus. An analysis done earlier found most TCR beta V segments productive about 87% or about 30% of the time. As a later analysis revealed, the rate of TCR association differed by HLA locus, with DRB1 most and HLA-C fewest. Presence/absence comparisons presumed near-even sequencing depth among donors.

With respect to this clone: Its antigen remains unknown.

In the PCR, 60 Vbeta and 13 Jbeta primers were used. Assay: immunoSEQ multiplex PCR; the TCRdb copy retains only in-frame clones and omits some. The sample holds roughly 150,000 clones, approximately 73% seen once. The sequenced material came from PBMCs. This chain links TRBV27 with TRBJ2-3, with 8 nucleotides matching TRBD2. The clonotype was recovered from a woman between 18 and 30 years old in good health and CMV-seronegative. The chain's CDR3 is CASRNGGAVGDTQYF. The CDR3 DNA sequence: TGTGCCAGCAGAAACGGGGGGGCGGTCGGAGATACGCAGTATTTT.